Listed below are T cell receptor beta chains from one sample, sequenced in a study of shared clonotypes between healthy human individuals. Produced via immunoSEQ multiplex PCR; TCRdb's table is partial and in-frame only. This table has over a million clones, about 74% appearing once. Sequenced: memory CD4+ T cells sorted from blood. The receptors originated from a young man in good health. Both conserved end residues are part of each CDR3. Each record gives: CDR3 protein, CDR3 DNA, V gene, J gene, clone size, D gene. D genes are given only for firm matches. Not all rows give a size; the values are once, few, many and, for expanded clones, a class.

CASIGGQAFSYEQYF	TGTGCCAGCATCGGAGGACAGGCCTTCTCCTACGAGCAGTACTTC	TRBV5-8	TRBJ2-7	-	TRBD1
CASSYQTGFEQYF	TGTGCCAGCAGTTACCAGACAGGGTTCGAGCAGTACTTC	TRBV6-5	TRBJ2-7	-	TRBD1
CASSYPYRTGHGYTF	TGTGCCAGCAGTTATCCATATAGGACAGGTCATGGCTACACCTTC	TRBV28	TRBJ1-2	few	TRBD1
CASSSQPYEQYF	TGTGCCAGCAGCTCACAGCCGTACGAGCAGTACTTC	TRBV7-9	TRBJ2-7	once	-
CASSFRYSYEQYF	TGTGCCAGCAGTTTCCGGTACTCCTACGAGCAGTACTTC	TRBV27	TRBJ2-7	-	-
CAVDKAFETQYF	TGTGCCGTGGACAAGGCTTTCGAGACCCAGTACTTC	TRBV6-1	TRBJ2-5	-	-
CASSIGRNEQFF	TGTGCCAGTAGTATAGGAAGAAATGAGCAGTTCTTC	TRBV19	TRBJ2-1	-	-
CASSFPGIAGELFF	TGTGCCAGCAGCTTCCCAGGGATCGCCGGGGAGCTGTTTTTT	TRBV11-2	TRBJ2-2	-	-
CSVDRGTNEQFF	TGCAGCGTAGACAGGGGAACCAATGAGCAGTTCTTC	TRBV29-1	TRBJ2-1	-	TRBD1
CASSESRQAGRNNEQFF	TGCGCCAGCAGTGAGTCTCGTCAAGCGGGGAGAAACAATGAGCAGTTCTTC	TRBV10-1	TRBJ2-1	-	TRBD2
CASSLGNQPQHF	TGTGCCAGCAGCCTAGGGAATCAGCCCCAGCATTTT	TRBV7-2	TRBJ1-5	-	-
CASRPAGARGEQYF	TGTGCCAGCAGACCTGCCGGGGCCAGGGGCGAGCAGTACTTC	TRBV6-5	TRBJ2-7	-	-
CASSWAGGRPYEQYF	TGTGCCAGCAGTTGGGCCGGGGGCCGCCCCTACGAGCAGTACTTC	TRBV27	TRBJ2-7	-	-
CSVEYGTSKETQYF	TGCAGCGTCGAATACGGGACGTCTAAAGAGACCCAGTACTTC	TRBV29-1	TRBJ2-5	-	-
CASSYNGGRADSPLHF	TGTGCCAGCAGTTATAACGGGGGAAGGGCGGATTCACCCCTCCACTTT	TRBV6-5	TRBJ1-6	-	-
CASSPGLAGVGEQFF	TGTGCCAGCAGCCCGGGACTAGCGGGAGTAGGGGAGCAGTTCTTC	TRBV5-4	TRBJ2-1	-	TRBD2
CASSPGGQGLLSQYF	TGTGCCAGTAGTCCCGGGGGACAGGGCCTTTTGTCCCAGTACTTC	TRBV19	TRBJ2-5	-	TRBD1
CASSAGFQRTDTQYF	TGTGCCAGCAGTGCCGGGTTCCAACGCACAGATACGCAGTATTTT	TRBV2	TRBJ2-3	-	-
CASSYSILGGTEAFF	TGTGCCAGCAGTTACTCGATTTTGGGGGGGACTGAAGCTTTCTTT	TRBV6-5	TRBJ1-1	-	-
CSVSPVFQETQYF	TGCAGCGTTTCCCCGGTTTTTCAAGAGACCCAGTACTTC	TRBV29-1	TRBJ2-5	-	-
CAWNTGGARGGYGYTF	TGTGCCTGGAACACAGGAGGGGCCAGGGGGGGCTATGGCTACACCTTC	TRBV30	TRBJ1-2	-	TRBD1
CASSFRTSGTLNTGELFF	TGTGCCAGTAGTTTCCGGACTAGCGGGACCCTGAACACCGGGGAGCTGTTTTTT	TRBV19	TRBJ2-2	-	TRBD2
CASSESYAGLAFF	TGCGCCAGCAGTGAGTCGTATGCAGGGTTGGCTTTCTTT	TRBV10-1	TRBJ1-1	few	-
CASYPQLQFEAFF	TGTGCCAGCTACCCTCAGCTCCAGTTTGAAGCTTTCTTT	TRBV6-5	TRBJ1-1	-	-
CASSSSGQGNAGELFF	TGTGCCAGCTCATCGTCCGGCCAGGGGAATGCCGGGGAGCTGTTTTTT	TRBV18	TRBJ2-2	-	-
CASSTGGANSIYGYTF	TGTGCCAGCAGCACAGGGGGCGCGAATAGCATCTATGGCTACACCTTC	TRBV28	TRBJ1-2	-	TRBD1
CASSPDRGYGYTF	TGTGCCAGCTCACCAGACAGGGGCTATGGCTACACCTTC	TRBV18	TRBJ1-2	once	TRBD1
CASSEGLGRINQPQHF	TGTGCCAGCAGTGAAGGATTGGGCAGGATCAATCAGCCCCAGCATTTT	TRBV2	TRBJ1-5	-	-
CASSPEGGNTIYF	TGTGCCAGCAGCCCGGAGGGCGGAAACACCATATATTTT	TRBV5-5	TRBJ1-3	-	-
CASSEATGSFF	TGTGCCAGCAGTGAAGCTACAGGGTCGTTCTTC	TRBV2	TRBJ2-7	-	-
CASSQAASGRTNEQFF	TGCGCCAGCAGCCAAGCGGCCAGCGGGAGGACTAATGAGCAGTTCTTC	TRBV4-3	TRBJ2-1	once	TRBD2
CASSLTAGAFYNEQFF	TGTGCCAGCAGTCTCACGGCGGGGGCTTTCTACAATGAGCAGTTCTTC	TRBV7-2	TRBJ2-1	-	-
CSGQGYQETQYF	TGCAGCGGACAAGGGTACCAAGAGACCCAGTACTTC	TRBV29-1	TRBJ2-5	-	-
CASSSRTGVGYGYTF	TGTGCCAGCAGTTCCCGGACAGGTGTCGGCTATGGCTACACCTTC	TRBV2	TRBJ1-2	-	TRBD1
CASSLFRQAPTLEQYF	TGTGCCAGCAGTTTATTCCGACAGGCCCCGACGTTGGAGCAGTACTTC	TRBV28	TRBJ2-7	-	-
CAISPDWASTDTQYF	TGTGCCATCAGTCCGGACTGGGCTAGCACAGATACGCAGTATTTT	TRBV10-3	TRBJ2-3	-	-
CASSRDRNQPQHF	TGTGCCAGTAGTCGGGATCGCAATCAGCCCCAGCATTTT	TRBV19	TRBJ1-5	-	-
CASSFPSRTGGDWLFF	TGTGCCAGCAGTTTCCCGTCGAGGACAGGGGGCGACTGGCTGTTTTTT	TRBV28	TRBJ1-4	once	TRBD1
CASSYRSNQPQHF	TGTGCCAGCAGCTACAGGTCAAATCAGCCCCAGCATTTT	TRBV5-8	TRBJ1-5	-	-
CASRQRDRGVSGNTIYF	TGTGCCAGCAGACAAAGAGACAGGGGAGTATCTGGAAACACCATATATTTT	TRBV28	TRBJ1-3	-	TRBD1
CASSGGLGLGEQFF	TGTGCCAGCAGTGGAGGACTAGGATTGGGTGAGCAGTTCTTC	TRBV6-1	TRBJ2-1	-	TRBD2
CASSVGNTIYF	TGTGCCAGCAGCGTGGGAAACACCATATATTTT	TRBV7-9	TRBJ1-3	-	-
CASMGLGYEQYF	TGTGCCAGCATGGGACTTGGCTACGAGCAGTACTTC	TRBV14	TRBJ2-7	once	-
CASSGGWGRGSDEQYF	TGTGCCAGCAGCGGGGGTTGGGGCAGAGGCAGTGACGAGCAGTACTTC	TRBV11-1	TRBJ2-7	-	-
CASSYGTQETQYF	TGCGCCAGCAGCTATGGGACCCAAGAGACCCAGTACTTC	TRBV5-1	TRBJ2-5	-	-
CATSRDQGSEAFF	TGTGCCACCAGCAGGGATCAGGGTAGTGAAGCTTTCTTT	TRBV15	TRBJ1-1	few	-
CASSVGRGKTFNEQFF	TGTGCCAGCAGCGTAGGGCGGGGAAAAACCTTCAATGAGCAGTTCTTC	TRBV9	TRBJ2-1	-	-
CASSQVSSEQYF	TGTGCCAGCAGCCAAGTATCCAGCGAGCAGTACTTC	TRBV2	TRBJ2-7	-	-
CASSPVTSVNYEQFF	TGTGCCAGCAGCCCGGTGACTAGCGTTAACTATGAGCAGTTCTTC	TRBV7-2	TRBJ2-1	-	TRBD2
CASRSRGKAEAFF	TGTGCCAGCAGGTCTAGGGGGAAGGCTGAAGCTTTCTTT	TRBV11-1	TRBJ1-1	-	-
CAWSPQTTRPYNEQFF	TGTGCCTGGAGTCCCCAGACTACACGCCCTTACAATGAGCAGTTCTTC	TRBV30	TRBJ2-1	few	-
CAWRDISSYNEQFF	TGTGCCTGGAGGGACATCAGCTCCTACAATGAGCAGTTCTTC	TRBV30	TRBJ2-1	many	-
CASSIPGTYEQYF	TGTGCCAGTAGTATACCCGGCACCTACGAGCAGTACTTC	TRBV19	TRBJ2-7	few	-
CASRLAGTYNEQFF	TGTGCCAGCAGATTAGCGGGGACCTACAATGAGCAGTTCTTC	TRBV25-1	TRBJ2-1	-	TRBD2
CASSPGRMSGYGYTF	TGTGCCAGCAGCCCCGGCCGGATGTCGGGCTATGGCTACACCTTC	TRBV9	TRBJ1-2	-	-